This record concerns one TCR beta chain sequence. The data derive from a study of blood T cell repertoires in COVID-19. Clones were read by immunoSEQ multiplex PCR, and TCRdb kept only the in-frame ones, dropping some. The table records roughly 320,000 clones, around 86% of them present only once. Germline V lookup: CDR1 MNHEY, CDR2 SVGAGI. With 11 bases removed from V and 4 bases from J, the gap between germline ends came to 17 bases. The length of the CDR3 is 13 residues. The sequence was obtained from a man aged 30 to 39 who had recovered from COVID-19. V gene TRBV6-5 combines with J gene TRBJ1-1, with D uncertain. The sequenced sample was PBMCs or T cells enriched from blood (not recorded which). The CDR3: CAVRGWVGTEAFF. In DNA form, the CDR3 reads TGTGCCGTCAGAGGTTGGGTTGGCACTGAAGCTTTCTTT.